Shown below are 21 T cell receptor beta chains from a single sample sequenced in a study of tumor-infiltrating lymphocytes in localized non-small cell lung cancer. The assay was immunoSEQ multiplex PCR, and TCRdb's table has in-frame clones only and misses some. Here the sample spans 20,000 to 25,000 clones, about three fifths being singletons. Material: lung tumor tissue. Receptor source: a human donor with non-small cell lung cancer.

The gene calls are TRBV11-2 and TRBJ2-3; D unclear. CDR1 is SGHAT, CDR2 FQNNGV, per germline. This CDR3 is built from 14 residues. V lost 1 base to trimming and J lost 6 bases, with 11 bases between them. CDR3 bases: TGTGCCAGCAGCTTAGTATTGGGTCCCGATACGCAGTATTTT. This sequence encodes CASSLVLGPDTQYF.

This chain joins TRBV7-9 and TRBJ1-2; weak D call: TRBD1 (6 bases). Germline V lookup: CDR1 SEHNR, CDR2 FQNEAQ (reference sequence). The ends were cut back, 7 bases at V and 8 bases at J, with 14 bases in the middle. The CDR3 consists of 12 residues. The CDR3 region has the DNA TGTGCCAGCACTACCGAACAGGGAGGCTACACCTTC. It codes for CASTTEQGGYTF.

This clone was detected once. The J gene is TRBJ1-2, the V gene TRBV23-1, with 9 bases that match TRBD1. TRBV23-1 is classed as an ORF, of uncertain function. J lost 0 bases, V lost 2 bases, and 10 bases had no gene match. CDR3 length equals 18 residues. The CDR3 DNA reads as TGCGCCAGCAGTCAAACGTCGGGGACAGGGCACGCTAACTATGGCTACACCTTC. This translates into CASSQTSGTGHANYGYTF.

The chain employs TRBV9 and TRBJ2-2; 8 bases map to TRBD2. J lost 5 bases, V lost 4 bases, and 13 bases had no gene match. This CDR3 has 17 amino acids. The germline gives CDR1 SGDLS, CDR2 YYNGEE. The CDR3 sequence: CASSRSSWTSYTGELFF. In nucleotides, the CDR3 is TGTGCCAGCAGCCGATCGAGCTGGACTAGCTATACCGGGGAGCTGTTTTTT.

The genes are TRBV28 and TRBJ2-7, with 10 nucleotides matching TRBD2. V trimming: 6 bases; J trimming: 6 bases; junction bases outside the gene matches: 11. Germline assignment: CDR1 MDHEN and CDR2 SYDVKM. The CDR3 covers 15 residues. DNA of the CDR3: TGTGCCAGCAGCCTCCCCCTAGCGGGAGCGGGCGAGCAGTACTTC. Its protein is CASSLPLAGAGEQYF.

The rearrangement joins TRBV21-1 to TRBJ1-5. TRBV21-1 has pseudogene status. There are 14 residues in the CDR3. The CDR3 loop reads CASSWGEDNQPQHF. CDR3 in DNA: TGTGCCAGCAGCTGGGGGGAGGACAATCAGCCCCAGCATTTT.

This clone was detected only once. The V gene is TRBV4-1, the J gene TRBJ1-5; D remains ambiguous. Germline CDR1 MGHRA, CDR2 YSYEKL. The CDR3 contains 15 residues. V was clipped by 4 bases and J by 0 bases, with 10 bases between them. In nucleotides, the CDR3 is TGCGCCAGCAGCCTACTTTACAGTAGCAATCAGCCCCAGCATTTT. Its protein product is CASSLLYSSNQPQHF.

This clone has just a few counts. The CDR3 sequence is CASSRDRADGYTF. The CDR3 DNA follows: TGCGCCAGCAGTCGGGACAGGGCGGATGGCTACACCTTC. V usage is TRBV10-1 and J usage is TRBJ1-2, with TRBD1 identical over 9 bases. Germline V gene sequence: CDR1 WNHNN, CDR2 SYGVQD (reference sequence). The CDR3 has 13 amino acids. Germline trimming cut 5 bases from V and 6 bases from J; bases unmatched to any gene: 4.

The table lists this clone with a few counts. The rearrangement links TRBV11-3 to TRBJ1-1; maybe TRBD1 (5 bases). The V end was cut by 3 bases, the J end by 1 base, with 6 bases between. This CDR3 has 13 residues. The V gene's germline CDR1 is SGHNT and CDR2 YENEEA. CDR3 DNA sequence: TGTGCCAGCAGCTTTCAGGGGAACACTGAAGCTTTCTTT. Amino acids: CASSFQGNTEAFF. Complete variable domain (other parts from reference TRBV11-3 and TRBJ1-1): EAGVVQSPRYKIIEKKQPVAFWCNPISGHNTLYWYLQNLGQGPELLIRYENEEAVDDSQLPKDRFSAERLKGVDSTLKIQPAELGDSAVYLCASSFQGNTEAFFGQGTRLTVV.

This clone was found a few times. This chain links TRBV18 with TRBJ2-6; D remains ambiguous. The germline CDR1 and CDR2 sequences are KGHSH and LQKENI. Trimming removed 3 bases at V and 4 bases at J, with 4 bases between. CDR3 length: 13 amino acids. CDR3 residues: CASSPSGANVLTF. Here the CDR3 DNA reads TGTGCCAGCTCACCCTCCGGGGCCAACGTCCTGACTTTC.

In its sample, this clone was seen a few times. The chain uses TRBV18 and TRBJ1-5; D is possibly TRBD1 (6 bases). This CDR3 has 14 residues. CDR1 is KGHSH, CDR2 LQKENI, per germline. Trimming cost V 3 bases and J 3 bases, with 9 bases left between them. The CDR3 coding sequence is TGTGCCAGCTCACCGTCGGGGGCCAATCAGCCCCAGCATTTT. It encodes CASSPSGANQPQHF.

This chain joins TRBV30 and TRBJ2-1, with D uncertain. V lost 1 base and J 4 bases, leaving 14 bases between the germline ends. There are 15 residues in the CDR3. Per the germline V gene, CDR1 is GTSNPN and CDR2 is SVGIG (reference sequence). This CDR3 reads CAWSEGNGPYNEQFF. Here the CDR3 DNA reads TGTGCCTGGAGTGAGGGTAACGGTCCTTACAATGAGCAGTTCTTC.

This clone was recorded a few times. Germline is not matched at one junction end, which may reflect a read error. The gene calls are TRBV7-2 and TRBJ1-1; D ambiguous. From germline, CDR1 is SGHTA and CDR2 FQGNSA. This CDR3 has 12 amino acids. In DNA form, the CDR3 reads TGTGCCAGCAGCTTATTTGGCACTAAAGCTTTCTTT. Its protein is CASSLFGTKAFF.

The chain uses TRBV29-1 and TRBJ2-1; D not certain. V lost 4 bases to trimming and J lost 0 bases, with 13 bases between them. The CDR3 length is 15 residues. Looked up from germline, CDR1 is SQVTM and CDR2 is ANQGSEA. The CDR3 DNA is TGCAGCGTTGGGTCCAGAAGAAGCTCCTACAATGAGCAGTTCTTC. Translated, it gives CSVGSRRSSYNEQFF.

The chain is built from TRBV7-2 and TRBJ2-1, with 9 bases aligning to TRBD2. The CDR3 contains 15 residues. V shed 1 base and J 3 bases; nucleotides not matched to a gene: 1. CDR1 SGHTA and CDR2 FQGNSA come from the germline V gene. This CDR3 is CASSLGLADYNEQFF. In nucleotides, the CDR3 is TGTGCCAGCAGCTTAGGACTAGCGGACTACAATGAGCAGTTCTTC.

The CDR3 reads CASSVVSGQGPHRLAGGLREQYF. In DNA, the CDR3 is TGTGCCAGCAGTGTTGTTTCTGGACAGGGGCCCCATCGACTAGCGGGAGGGTTACGCGAGCAGTACTTC. The V gene is TRBV2, the J gene TRBJ2-7, with 14 bases lining up with TRBD2. Germline V gene sequence: CDR1 SNHLY, CDR2 FYNNEI. This CDR3 contains 23 residues. Trimming took 4 bases from V and 6 from J; bases not matched to a gene: 29.

This rearrangement joins TRBV6-5 to TRBJ2-3; a weak D match, TRBD1 (5 bases). The CDR3 extends over 12 amino acids. Looked up from germline, CDR1 is MNHEY and CDR2 is SVGAGI. Between the trimmed V and J ends, which lost 4 bases and 7 bases, there was a span of 9 bases. CDR3 nucleotides: TGTGCCAGCAGTTCAGGGATGAATACGCAGTATTTT. This gives the protein CASSSGMNTQYF.

This chain connects TRBV6-1 to TRBJ1-3; D is unclear. The V gene's germline CDR1 is MNHNS and CDR2 SASEGT. Trimming shortened V by 1 base and J by 4 bases, and 11 bases separated the two germline ends. The CDR3 runs 15 residues. CDR3 in DNA: TGTGCCAGCAGTGAAGGGACCCTGAGAGGAAACACCATATATTTT. The encoded protein is CASSEGTLRGNTIYF.

The genes are TRBV6-5 and TRBJ2-7, with D perhaps matching TRBD2 (6 bases). This CDR3 is 15 amino acids long. V shed 1 base and J shed 3 bases, with 13 bases lying between them. CDR1 is MNHEY, CDR2 SVGAGI, per germline. The CDR3 DNA is TGTGCCAGCAGTTACTTAAGGACGGGGGACTACGAGCAGTACTTC. Translation gives CASSYLRTGDYEQYF.

The chain carries TRBV29-1 and TRBJ2-5; D is unclear. The CDR3 sequence is 13 residues long. Germline V CDR1 and CDR2: SQVTM, ANQGSEA. Between the trimmed V and J ends, which lost 6 bases and 2 bases, there was a span of 13 bases. CDR3 sequence reads: CSVRARLQETQYF. DNA of the CDR3: TGCAGCGTCCGGGCGAGATTACAAGAGACCCAGTACTTC.

CDR3 DNA sequence: TGTGCCAGCAGCCCTCGGAGTGGAATTCAGTACTTC. Protein: CASSPRSGIQYF. The rearrangement uses TRBV14 and TRBJ2-4; no definite D call. The germline gives CDR1 SGHDN, CDR2 FVKESK. The ends were cut back, 4 bases at V and 10 bases at J, with 11 bases in the middle. The CDR3 contains 12 residues.